This T cell receptor (beta chain) was observed in a study of cytomegalovirus exposure and HLA in healthy donors. Study observations and caveats: In vitro checks showed that a few CMV-associated chains really do target CMV antigens. Rarity held for most TCR sequences, but there were some public TCRs that occurred in many donors. The study reported that TCR beta sequences accurately predicted HLA-A and HLA-B alleles in most subjects. The study assumed roughly uniform donor sequencing depth for presence/absence analyses.

Germline CDR1 SGHTA, CDR2 FQGTGA. This CDR3 spans 16 amino acids. Unmatched junction bases numbered 3, after V lost 5 bases and J lost 2 bases. PCR was performed using 60 Vbeta and 13 Jbeta primers. TCRdb keeps only in-frame clones here, not all; method: immunoSEQ multiplex PCR. The repertoire holds more than 150,000 clones, over 75% seen once, with 0.2% to 0.3% in the top ten. As for this clone: No antigen is known for it.

Input material: PBMCs. This TCR was recovered from a girl less than two years old in good health and CMV-seronegative. This chain links TRBV7-3 with TRBJ2-1; TRBD2 matches at 13 bases. The DNA of the CDR3 is TGTGCCAGCAGCCGGGGACTAGCGGGGACCTACAATGAGCAGTTCTTC. This translates into CASSRGLAGTYNEQFF.